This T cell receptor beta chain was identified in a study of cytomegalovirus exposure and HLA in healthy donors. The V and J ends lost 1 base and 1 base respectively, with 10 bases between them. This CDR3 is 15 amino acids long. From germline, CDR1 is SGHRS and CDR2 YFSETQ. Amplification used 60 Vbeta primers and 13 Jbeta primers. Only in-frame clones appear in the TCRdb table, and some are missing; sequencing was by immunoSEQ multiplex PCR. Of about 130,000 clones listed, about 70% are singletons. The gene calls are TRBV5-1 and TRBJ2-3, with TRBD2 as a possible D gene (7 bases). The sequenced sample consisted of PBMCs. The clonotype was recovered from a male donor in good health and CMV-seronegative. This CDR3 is CASSLPGGRTDTQYF. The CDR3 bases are TGCGCCAGCAGCTTGCCCGGGGGGCGCACAGATACGCAGTATTTT.